This entry is about one T cell receptor beta chain. The target of this receptor is not known. Base qualities are missing; no much larger clone stands one base away. Via the germline V gene (reference sequence), CDR1 is LNHDA and CDR2 SQIVND. The CDR3 has 15 amino acids, counting the end cysteine and phenylalanine. The DNA shown is the 45-base CDR3, in frame from base 1. Relative to germline, V is 4 bases shorter and J is 0 bases shorter, with 12 bases between their ends. The sample is drawn from a study of CD8 T cells in Susac syndrome (dated 2019 in TCRdb). As for the study more broadly: Whether CD8+ T cell activation and differentiation in Susac syndrome was antigen driven was tested using repertoire sequencing. The clonality of the CD8+ T cell repertoire was compared across approximately eleven healthy donors, around 14 Susac syndrome patients and under 17 multiple sclerosis patients.

RNA was extracted with the RNeasy kit and roughly 0.5 to 1 ug was reverse transcribed using random hexamers. The immunoSEQ multiplex PCR assay, covering 54 Vbeta and 13 Jbeta segments, was used to amplify TCR beta CDR3 regions. PCR amplification bias was corrected by using a synthetic template baseline for primer optimization and computational correction. The authors processed their data as follows. Reads were annotated to V, D and J genes per IMGT and analyzed with immunoSEQ Analyzer, keeping only productive sequences. To calculate clonality, Shannon entropy was normalized by log2 of the number of productive unique sequences and then subtracted from one. For each patient and control, public and private clones were evaluated within the 100 most prevalent clones. Clones were defined as Susac-specific if absent from the healthy and MS cohorts, from around 1,100 published viral clones and from other ImmuneACCESS disease sequences. TCRdb's own reprocessing of the public reads used fastp at Q25 and MiXCR and kept productive beta chains. Every CDR3 protein is listed once, alongside the most common genes and DNA of its rows. These V and J calls derive from TCRdb rather than the authors' analysis. This sample is represented by some 150,000 distinct CDR3 sequences; approximately 93% of them were singletons. About 0.19% of the sample is in the top ten clones.

High-throughput TCR beta sequencing profiled peripheral blood CD8+ and CD4+ T cells from healthy donors, Susac syndrome patients and multiple sclerosis patients. Multiple sclerosis controls were treatment-naive patients with stable or active relapsing-remitting disease fulfilling revised McDonald criteria. Bulk CD8+ and CD4+ T cells were purified by magnetic negative isolation, whereas CD8+ TEMRA cells were enriched by FACS. Blood was drawn into EDTA tubes, processed within 24 hours, and PBMCs were isolated by density gradient centrifugation. PBMCs intended for TCR sequencing were frozen in liquid nitrogen and were later thawed in a 37 degrees C water bath. The sorted or isolated CD4+, CD8+ and CD8+ TEMRA cells had a purity of 90% or higher. What the research found in general, with its limitations: The TCR sequencing and HLA analysis was acknowledged to have included a relatively small number of individuals.

Sequencing was performed on CD8+ T cells from PBMCs. The receptor chain draws on TRBV19 and TRBJ1-1; no D gene can be assigned with confidence. The TCR originated in a human donor with multiple sclerosis. The DNA sequence is given as TGTGCCAGTAGTAGTCTGCGAGCAATGAACACTGAAGCTTTCTTT. This sequence encodes CASSSLRAMNTEAFF. With the rest looked up from the reference TRBV19 and TRBJ1-1 genes rather than sequenced, the full variable domain is DGGITQSPKYLFRKEGQNVTLSCEQNLNHDAMYWYRQDPGQGLRLIYYSQIVNDFQKGDIAEGYSVSREKKESFPLTVTSAQKNPTAFYLCASSSLRAMNTEAFFGQGTRLTVV.